The 14 T cell receptor beta chains presented below share a single source sample, sequenced in a study of monozygotic twins with inflammatory bowel disease. TCRdb derives one entry per CDR3 protein from the 5' RACE reads, leaving out DNA. Found here are about 210,000 distinct CDR3 sequences; the top ten clones hold around 1.5%. The sample taken for sequencing was blood. The receptors come from a human donor with ulcerative colitis or Crohn's disease, or a healthy co-twin of an affected twin (not recorded which).

The chain uses TRBV6-5 and TRBJ1-3; the D call of TRBD1 rests on TCRdb alone, since no DNA is present to check it. CDR1 and CDR2 (germline): MNHEY, SVGAGI. The CDR3 totals 17 residues. CDR3 in amino acids: CASSYYRDGTSGNTIYF.

The gene calls are TRBV5-1 and TRBJ2-5; TCRdb proposes TRBD1, but this gene call is untestable without DNA. CDR1 and CDR2 (germline): SGHRS, YFSETQ. This CDR3 has 14 amino acids. CDR3 sequence: CASSPGAWGETQYF.

The CDR3 sequence: CAISESRKGIQPQHF. The chain carries TRBV10-3 and TRBJ1-5. CDR1 and CDR2 (germline): ENHRY, SYGVKD. CDR3 length: 15 amino acids.

The J gene is TRBJ1-3, the V gene TRBV16. The V gene's germline CDR1 is KGHSY and CDR2 FQNENV. The CDR3 is 11 amino acids. The CDR3 reads CASSQFSQLSF. The variable domain in full, with the rest retrieved from reference TRBV16 and TRBJ1-3, is GEEVAQTPKHLVRGEGQKAKLYCAPIKGHSYVFWYQQVLKNEFKFLISFQNENVFDETGMPKERFSAKCLPNSPCSLEIQATKLEDSAVYFCASSQFSQLSFGEGSWLTVV.

V usage is TRBV7-2 and J usage is TRBJ1-1; TCRdb lists TRBD1, though no DNA is available to test this call. The CDR3 contains 13 residues. Germline CDR1 is SGHTA and CDR2 is FQGNSA. The CDR3 region is CATSPGWRTEAFF.

The V and J genes are TRBV5-8 and TRBJ2-5; the D call of TRBD1 rests on TCRdb alone, since no DNA is present to check it. The CDR3 runs to 14 residues. Germline CDR1 and CDR2: SGHTS and YDEGEE. The chain's CDR3 is CASSLQGAKETQYF.

The chain couples TRBV4-1 to TRBJ2-2; as DNA is missing, the TRBD2 call by TCRdb cannot be tested. CDR1 and CDR2 (germline): MGHRA, YSYEKL. This CDR3 is built from 19 residues. CDR3 region: CASSQQGLAGATNTGELFF.

The rearrangement joins TRBV6-1 to TRBJ1-1. This CDR3 has 17 residues. Germline V gene data show CDR1 as MNHNS and CDR2 as SASEGT. CDR3 protein: CATKARRGRNEDTEAFF.

The genes are TRBV25-1 and TRBJ2-6; TCRdb reports TRBD1, a call that lacks DNA to check it against. CDR3 size: 17 residues. Germline CDR1 and CDR2: MGHDK and SYGVNS. CDR3 protein: CASTQTPGRAGANVLTF.

The chain couples TRBV6-6 to TRBJ2-7; with no DNA, the TCRdb D assignment of TRBD1 cannot be verified. The germline CDR1 and CDR2 sequences are MNHNY and SVGAGI (reference sequence). The length of the CDR3 is 14 residues. The CDR3 sequence is CASSYPPGQDEQYF.

The chain has TRBV11-1 and TRBJ1-5; without DNA, the TCRdb call of TRBD1 cannot be checked. CDR1 and CDR2 from the germline V gene are SGHAT and FQDESV (reference sequence). The CDR3 contains 18 residues. The CDR3 reads CASSSQNSGLWGNQPQHF. Full variable domain (outside the CDR3, taken from reference TRBV11-1 and TRBJ1-5): EAEVAQSPRYKITEKSQAVAFWCDPISGHATLYWYRQILGQGPELLVQFQDESVVDDSQLPKDRFSAERLKGVDSTLKIQPAELGDSAMYLCASSSQNSGLWGNQPQHFGDGTRLSIL.

This chain's CDR3 is CASSLDPASDTQYF. The chain combines TRBV5-1 with TRBJ2-3. CDR3 length: 14 residues. Germline lookup yields CDR1 SGHRS and CDR2 YFSETQ.

V gene TRBV21-1 combines with J gene TRBJ2-2; TCRdb designates TRBD1, a call that cannot be tested without DNA. TRBV21-1 is tagged as a pseudogene. The CDR3 totals 15 residues. CDR3 protein: CASSIRGRDTGELFF.

The chain couples TRBV5-4 to TRBJ1-1; TCRdb lists TRBD1, though no DNA is available to test this call. The CDR3 covers 14 residues. Germline values: CDR1 SGHNT, CDR2 YYREEE (reference sequence). CDR3 sequence: CASSLQQGNTEAFF. Variable domain in full (rest from reference TRBV5-4 and TRBJ1-1): ETGVTQSPTHLIKTRGQQVTLRCSSQSGHNTVSWYQQALGQGPQFIFQYYREEENGRGNFPPRFSGLQFPNYSSELNVNALELDDSALYLCASSLQQGNTEAFFGQGTRLTVV.